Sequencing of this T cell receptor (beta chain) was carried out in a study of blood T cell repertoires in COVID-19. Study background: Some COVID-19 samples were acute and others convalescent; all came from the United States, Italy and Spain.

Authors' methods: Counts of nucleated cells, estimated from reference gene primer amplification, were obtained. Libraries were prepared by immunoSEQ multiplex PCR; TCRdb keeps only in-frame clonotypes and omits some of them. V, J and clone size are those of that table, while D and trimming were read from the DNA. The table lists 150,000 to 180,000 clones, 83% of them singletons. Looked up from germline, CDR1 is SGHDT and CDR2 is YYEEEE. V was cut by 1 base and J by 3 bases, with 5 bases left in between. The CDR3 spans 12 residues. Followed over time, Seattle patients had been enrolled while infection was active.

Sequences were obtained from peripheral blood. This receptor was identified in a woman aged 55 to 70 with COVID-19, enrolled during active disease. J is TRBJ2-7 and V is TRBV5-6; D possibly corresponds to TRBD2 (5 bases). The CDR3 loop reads CASSLRDYEQYV. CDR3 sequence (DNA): TGTGCCAGCAGCTTGCGGGACTACGAGCAGTACGTC.